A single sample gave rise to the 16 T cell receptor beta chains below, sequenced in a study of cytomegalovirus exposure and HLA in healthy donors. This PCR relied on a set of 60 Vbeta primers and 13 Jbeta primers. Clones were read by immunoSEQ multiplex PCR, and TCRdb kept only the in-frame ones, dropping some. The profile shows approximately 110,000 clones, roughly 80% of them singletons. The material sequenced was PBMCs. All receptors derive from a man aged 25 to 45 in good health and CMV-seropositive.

This CDR3 reads CASSDRGAMDEQYF. CDR3 nucleotides: TGTGCCAGTAGTGACAGGGGCGCGATGGACGAGCAGTACTTC. The V call is TRBV19, the J call TRBJ2-7, with 8 bases aligning to TRBD1. V shed 5 bases, J shed 5 bases, and the junction held 8 bases outside the gene matches. The CDR3 contains 14 residues. Germline V gene data show CDR1 as LNHDA and CDR2 as SQIVND (reference sequence). The full variable domain, in which reference TRBV19 and TRBJ2-7 provide the parts outside the CDR3, is DGGITQSPKYLFRKEGQNVTLSCEQNLNHDAMYWYRQDPGQGLRLIYYSQIVNDFQKGDIAEGYSVSREKKESFPLTVTSAQKNPTAFYLCASSDRGAMDEQYFGPGTRLTVT.

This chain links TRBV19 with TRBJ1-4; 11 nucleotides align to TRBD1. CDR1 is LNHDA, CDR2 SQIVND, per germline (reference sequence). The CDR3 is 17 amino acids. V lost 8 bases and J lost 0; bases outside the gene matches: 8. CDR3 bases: TGTGCCAGTGGGGGACAGGGGGGAACTGCAACTAATGAAAAACTGTTTTTT. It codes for CASGGQGGTATNEKLFF.

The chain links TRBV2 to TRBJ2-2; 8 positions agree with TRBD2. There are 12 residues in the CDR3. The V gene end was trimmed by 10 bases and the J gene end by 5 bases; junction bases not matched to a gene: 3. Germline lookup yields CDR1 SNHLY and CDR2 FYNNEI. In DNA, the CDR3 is TGTGCCATCGGGGGGGGAACCGGGGAGCTGTTTTTT. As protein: CAIGGGTGELFF. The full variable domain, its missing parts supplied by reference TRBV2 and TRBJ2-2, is EPEVTQTPSHQVTQMGQEVILRCVPISNHLYFYWYRQILGQKVEFLVSFYNNEISEKSEIFDDQFSVERPDGSNFTLKIRSTKLEDSAMYFCAIGGGTGELFFGEGSRLTVL.

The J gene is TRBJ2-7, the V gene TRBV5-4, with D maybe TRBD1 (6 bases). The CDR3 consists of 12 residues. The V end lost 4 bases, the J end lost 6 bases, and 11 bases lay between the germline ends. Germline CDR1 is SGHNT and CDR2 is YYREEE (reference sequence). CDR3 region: CASSLQGTEQYF. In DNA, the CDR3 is TGTGCCAGCAGCCTACAGGGTACCGAGCAGTACTTC.

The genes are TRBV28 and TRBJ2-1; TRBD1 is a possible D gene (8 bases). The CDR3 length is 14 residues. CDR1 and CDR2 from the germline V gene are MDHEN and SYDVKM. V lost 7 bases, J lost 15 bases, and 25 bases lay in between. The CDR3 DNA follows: TGTGCCAGCACCAGACAGGGGAGGGGACCGAACAGGTTCTTC. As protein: CASTRQGRGPNRFF.

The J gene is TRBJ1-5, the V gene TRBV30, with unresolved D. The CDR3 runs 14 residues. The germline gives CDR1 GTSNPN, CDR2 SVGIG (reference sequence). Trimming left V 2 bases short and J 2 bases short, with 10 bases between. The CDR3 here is CAWSFGGGNQPQHF. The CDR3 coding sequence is TGTGCCTGGAGTTTCGGTGGTGGCAATCAGCCCCAGCATTTT. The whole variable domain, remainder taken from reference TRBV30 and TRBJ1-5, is SQTIHQWPATLVQPVGSPLSLECTVEGTSNPNLYWYRQAAGRGLQLLFYSVGIGQISSEVPQNLSASRPQDRQFILSSKKLLLSDSGFYLCAWSFGGGNQPQHFGDGTRLSIL.

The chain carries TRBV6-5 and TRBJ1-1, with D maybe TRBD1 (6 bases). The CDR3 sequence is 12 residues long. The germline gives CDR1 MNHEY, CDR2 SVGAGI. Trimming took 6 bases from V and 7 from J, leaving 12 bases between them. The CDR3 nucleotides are TGTGCCAGCAGGGGGACACCAAATGAAGCTTTCTTT. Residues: CASRGTPNEAFF.

CDR3 loop: CASNDLQGSKLFF. CDR3 DNA: TGTGCCAGCAATGATTTACAGGGGAGTAAACTGTTTTTT. This chain joins TRBV6-5 and TRBJ1-4; TRBD1 agrees at 7 bases. This CDR3 comprises 13 residues. CDR1 and CDR2 (germline): MNHEY, SVGAGI. The J segment lost 11 bases and the V segment lost 7 bases, leaving 10 bases of the junction unmatched.

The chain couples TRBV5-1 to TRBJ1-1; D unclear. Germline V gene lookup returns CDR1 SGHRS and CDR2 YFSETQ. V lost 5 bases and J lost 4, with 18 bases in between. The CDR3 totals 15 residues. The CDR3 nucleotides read TGCGCCAGCAGTTCCCTCTTGCCATCGAGCACTGAAGCTTTCTTT. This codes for CASSSLLPSSTEAFF.

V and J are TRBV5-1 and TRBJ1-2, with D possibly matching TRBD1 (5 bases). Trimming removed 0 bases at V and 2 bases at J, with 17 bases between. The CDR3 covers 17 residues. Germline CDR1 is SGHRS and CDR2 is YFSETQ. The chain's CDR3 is CASSLDPREGMNYGYTF. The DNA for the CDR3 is TGCGCCAGCAGCTTGGATCCCAGGGAAGGGATGAACTATGGCTACACCTTC.

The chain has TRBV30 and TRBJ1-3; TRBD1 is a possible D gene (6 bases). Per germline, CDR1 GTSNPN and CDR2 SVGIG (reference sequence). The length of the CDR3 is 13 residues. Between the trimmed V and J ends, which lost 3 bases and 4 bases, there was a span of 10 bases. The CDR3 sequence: CAWSRDRGNTIYF. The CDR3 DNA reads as TGTGCCTGGAGCCGCGACAGGGGAAACACCATATATTTT.

Written as DNA, the CDR3 is TGTGCCAGCAGGGCGGGGCCGGTTAATGAGCAGTTCTTC. Its protein is CASRAGPVNEQFF. The chain couples TRBV7-2 to TRBJ2-1; perhaps TRBD2 as D (6 bases). The CDR3 totals 13 residues. Trimming left V 6 bases short and J 7 bases short, with 13 bases between. Germline V lookup: CDR1 SGHTA, CDR2 FQGNSA.

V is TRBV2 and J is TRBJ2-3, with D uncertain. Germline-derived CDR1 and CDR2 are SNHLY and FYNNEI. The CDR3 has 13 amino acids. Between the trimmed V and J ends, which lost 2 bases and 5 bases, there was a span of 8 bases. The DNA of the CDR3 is TGTGCCAGCAGTGAAACGCGTGTAGATACGCAGTATTTT. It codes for CASSETRVDTQYF. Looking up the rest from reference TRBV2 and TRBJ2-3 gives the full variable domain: EPEVTQTPSHQVTQMGQEVILRCVPISNHLYFYWYRQILGQKVEFLVSFYNNEISEKSEIFDDQFSVERPDGSNFTLKIRSTKLEDSAMYFCASSETRVDTQYFGPGTRLTVL.

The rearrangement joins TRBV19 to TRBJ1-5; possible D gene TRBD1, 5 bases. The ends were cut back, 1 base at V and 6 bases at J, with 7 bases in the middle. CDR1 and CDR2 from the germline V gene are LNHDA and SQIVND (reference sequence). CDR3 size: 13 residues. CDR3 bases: TGTGCCAGTAGTATAGGCAGGGCTCAGCCCCAGCATTTT. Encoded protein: CASSIGRAQPQHF.

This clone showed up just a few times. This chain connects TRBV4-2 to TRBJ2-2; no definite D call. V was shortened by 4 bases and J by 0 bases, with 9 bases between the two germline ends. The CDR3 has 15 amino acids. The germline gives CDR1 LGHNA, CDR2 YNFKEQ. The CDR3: CASSRKQSNTGELFF. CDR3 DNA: TGTGCCAGCAGCCGGAAACAGTCGAACACCGGGGAGCTGTTTTTT.

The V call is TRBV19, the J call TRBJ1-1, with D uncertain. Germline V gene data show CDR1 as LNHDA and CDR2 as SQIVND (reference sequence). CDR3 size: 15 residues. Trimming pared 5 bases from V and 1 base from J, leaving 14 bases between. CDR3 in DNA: TGTGCCAGTAGTCCCCCCCGGTGGAGGAACACTGAAGCTTTCTTT. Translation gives CASSPPRWRNTEAFF.